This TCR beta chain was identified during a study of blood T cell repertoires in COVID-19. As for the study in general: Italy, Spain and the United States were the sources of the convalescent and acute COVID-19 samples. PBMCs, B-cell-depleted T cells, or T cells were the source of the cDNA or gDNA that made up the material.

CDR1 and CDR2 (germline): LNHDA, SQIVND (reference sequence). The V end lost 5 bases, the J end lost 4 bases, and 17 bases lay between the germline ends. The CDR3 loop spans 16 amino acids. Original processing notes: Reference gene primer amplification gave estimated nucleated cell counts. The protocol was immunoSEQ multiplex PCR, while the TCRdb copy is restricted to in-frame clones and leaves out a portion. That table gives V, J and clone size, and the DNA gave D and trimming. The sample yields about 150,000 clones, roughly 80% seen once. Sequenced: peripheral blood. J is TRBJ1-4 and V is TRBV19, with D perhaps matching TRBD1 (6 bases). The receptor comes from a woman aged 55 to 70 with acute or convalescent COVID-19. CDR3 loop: CASSRGLGGLNEKLFF. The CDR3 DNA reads TGTGCCAGTAGTCGGGGCCTGGGGGGGCTTAATGAAAAACTGTTTTTT.